The TCR beta chain described here comes from a study of T cells after yellow fever vaccination. CDR1 and CDR2 from the germline V gene are LGHNA and YSLEER. V dropped 5 bases and J dropped 5 bases, with 18 bases sitting between them. This CDR3 has 16 residues. Concerning this clonotype: Its antigen is unknown.

Overall study results and limits: Contaminating bulk clonotypes could be abundant in FACS-sorted repertoires.

TCRdb independently ran MiXCR on the 5' RACE reads; one entry per CDR3 protein. The data contain approximately 70,000 distinct CDR3 sequences, more than 5.5% of them singletons. Sequencing used CD8+ T cells sorted from PBMCs, obtained 10 days after the first yellow fever vaccination. The J gene is TRBJ2-2, the V gene TRBV4-3, with D possibly TRBD1 on 6 matching bases. This TCR came from a man in his late teens or twenties who received the YFV17D yellow fever vaccine. The chain's CDR3 is CASSDRQVRGTGELFF. CDR3 nucleotide sequence: TGCGCCAGCAGCGACCGACAGGTTCGCGGTACCGGGGAGCTGTTTTTT.